A selection of T cell receptor beta chains follows, all from one sample in a study of T cells in Graves' hyperthyroidism and ophthalmopathy. In TCRdb, the multiplex PCR reads were re-called with MiXCR into one record per CDR3 protein. The repertoire has 340,000 or so distinct CDR3 sequences, roughly 23% of them found once; the top ten carry around half. The specimen was blood. The receptors come from a woman aged 50 to 60 with Graves' hyperthyroidism. Each CDR3 is given with its conserved first and last residue. The D gene is left open where the match is weak. Size tells how often a clone was seen (once, few, many) or the class of an expanded clone, and some rows leave it out.

>many|TRBJ2-1|TRBD2|TRBV3-1
CASSQGSGGAKFF
TGTGCCAGCAGCCAAGGTAGCGGGGGGGCCAAGTTCTTC
>many|TRBJ1-5|NA|TRBV28
CASCWGQSSNQPQHF
TGTGCCAGCTGCTGGGGGCAGAGCAGCAATCAGCCCCAGCATTTT
>NA|TRBJ1-2|NA|TRBV24-1
CATSDPNEVYGYTF
TGTGCCACCAGTGACCCAAACGAGGTCTATGGCTACACCTTC
>many|TRBJ2-1|NA|TRBV7-3
CASSLTRDYEQFF
TGTGCCAGCAGCTTAACCCGAGATTATGAGCAGTTCTTC
>NA|TRBJ2-2|TRBD1|TRBV2
CASSGSGTGENTGELFF
TGTGCCAGCAGTGGTTCCGGGACAGGGGAAAACACCGGGGAGCTGTTTTTT
>many|TRBJ1-6|NA|TRBV28
CASSFSGRGNSPLHF
TGTGCCAGCAGTTTTTCAGGGCGGGGGAATTCACCCCTCCACTTT
>NA|TRBJ2-7|NA|TRBV19
CASGAQGYEQYF
TGTGCCAGTGGCGCACAGGGCTACGAGCAGTACTTC
>NA|TRBJ2-3|TRBD1|TRBV25-1
CASSDLDRVTDTQYF
TGTGCCAGCAGTGATCTAGACAGGGTCACAGATACGCAGTATTTT
>NA|TRBJ1-3|NA|TRBV11-2
CASSCIKRGLSGNTIYF
TGTGCCAGCAGCTGTATAAAGAGGGGACTCTCTGGAAACACCATATATTTT
>NA|TRBJ2-7|TRBD2|TRBV12-3/TRBV12-4
CASSSGTIAEQYF
TGTGCCAGCAGTAGCGGGACTATAGCCGAGCAGTACTTC
>many|TRBJ1-2|NA|TRBV20-1
CSARDPVKGPNYGYTF
TGCAGTGCTAGAGATCCGGTTAAGGGCCCTAACTATGGCTACACCTTC
>many|TRBJ2-1|TRBD2|TRBV3-1
CASSQIAGDNEQFF
TGTGCCAGCAGCCAAATTGCGGGGGACAATGAGCAGTTCTTC
>NA|TRBJ1-5|NA|TRBV19
CASSEGQIRGNQPQHF
TGTGCCAGTAGTGAGGGACAAATTCGGGGCAATCAGCCCCAGCATTTT
>many|TRBJ2-3|NA|TRBV7-3
CASSLTRRADTQYF
TGTGCCAGCAGCTTAACGCGTAGAGCAGATACGCAGTATTTT
>NA|TRBJ2-1|TRBD2|TRBV20-1
CSATVADGGYNEQFF
TGCAGTGCTACTGTAGCTGACGGGGGGTACAATGAGCAGTTCTTC
>many|TRBJ1-1|NA|TRBV6-1
CASSELGRANTEAFF
TGTGCCAGCAGTGAACTCGGGCGGGCGAACACTGAAGCTTTCTTT
>many|TRBJ1-3|NA|TRBV15
CATSRDWKAAGNTIYF
TGTGCCACCAGCAGAGATTGGAAGGCAGCTGGAAACACCATATATTTT
>NA|TRBJ1-6|NA|TRBV13
CASSQTRDGNSPLHF
TGTGCCAGCAGCCAAACGCGGGACGGTAATTCACCCCTCCACTTT
>NA|TRBJ1-1|TRBD1|TRBV6-1
CASSGGQGSAEAFF
TGTGCCAGCAGTGGGGGACAGGGAAGCGCTGAAGCTTTCTTT
>NA|TRBJ1-5|NA|TRBV15
CATSRDPNSNQPQHF
TGTGCCACCAGCAGAGATCCTAATAGCAATCAGCCCCAGCATTTT
>many|TRBJ2-7|NA|TRBV7-2
CASSNYEQYF
TGTGCCAGCAGCAACTACGAGCAGTACTTC
>many|TRBJ2-2|NA|TRBV7-6
CASSSQGLFTGELFF
TGTGCCAGCAGCTCACAGGGATTGTTCACCGGGGAGCTGTTTTTT
>many|TRBJ1-2|NA|TRBV28
CASSLAGRLEGYTF
TGTGCCAGCAGTTTAGCCGGACGGCTCGAGGGCTACACCTTC
>many|TRBJ2-2|TRBD1|TRBV6-1
CASRKGTGEAGELFF
TGTGCCAGCAGAAAGGGGACAGGGGAGGCCGGGGAGCTGTTTTTT
>many|TRBJ2-2|TRBD1|TRBV12-3/TRBV12-4
CASRSRDRSTGELFF
TGTGCCAGCAGATCTCGGGACAGGTCGACCGGGGAGCTGTTTTTT
>few|TRBJ2-2|NA|TRBV5-4
CASNWRGTGELFF
TGTGCCAGCAACTGGAGGGGCACCGGGGAGCTGTTTTTT
>many|TRBJ2-5|TRBD2|TRBV2
CASKVAGGRQETQYF
TGTGCCAGCAAGGTAGCGGGGGGTCGCCAAGAGACCCAGTACTTC
>NA|TRBJ1-5|TRBD1|TRBV28
CASSHRDRGPGSNQPQHF
TGTGCCAGCAGTCACCGGGACAGGGGGCCCGGTAGCAATCAGCCCCAGCATTTT
>NA|TRBJ2-5|TRBD2|TRBV3-1
CASSPSSGWVGTQYF
TGTGCCAGCAGCCCCTCTAGCGGTTGGGTGGGGACCCAGTACTTC
>many|TRBJ2-2|TRBD2|TRBV27
CASSVTSGSITGELFF
TGTGCCAGCAGTGTCACTAGCGGGAGTATCACCGGGGAGCTGTTTTTT
>many|TRBJ1-1|NA|TRBV29-1
CSVPRTNTEAFF
TGCAGCGTCCCCCGGACGAATACTGAAGCTTTCTTT
>many|TRBJ2-2|NA|TRBV7-6
CASSSRRGGDAGELFF
TGTGCCAGCAGCTCCCGCCGGGGCGGCGACGCCGGGGAGCTGTTTTTT
>many|TRBJ2-2|NA|TRBV10-3
CASKLPGDTGELFF
TGTGCCAGCAAACTCCCTGGGGACACCGGGGAGCTGTTTTTT
>many|TRBJ1-6|TRBD1|TRBV28
CASSSPTGLPNSPLHF
TGTGCCAGCAGTTCACCGACAGGGTTGCCTAATTCACCCCTCCACTTT
>many|TRBJ2-2|TRBD1|TRBV30
CAWRSIQGARGELFF
TGTGCCTGGAGGTCGATACAGGGGGCAAGGGGGGAGCTGTTTTTT
>many|TRBJ2-7|TRBD1|TRBV6-5
CASSYQGAACEQYF
TGTGCCAGCAGTTACCAGGGGGCGGCCTGCGAGCAGTACTTC
>many|TRBJ1-2|NA|TRBV18
CASSPRGSFHGYGYTF
TGTGCCAGCTCACCCAGGGGAAGCTTTCACGGCTATGGCTACACCTTC
>many|TRBJ2-6|NA|TRBV11-3
CASSTHRGGSSGANVLTF
TGTGCCAGCAGCACCCACAGGGGGGGTAGCTCTGGGGCCAACGTCCTGACTTTC
>few|TRBJ2-3|TRBD2|TRBV4-2
CASSQDNLAGATDTQYF
TGTGCCAGCAGCCAAGATAATCTAGCGGGGGCCACAGATACGCAGTATTTT
>many|TRBJ2-7|NA|TRBV2
CASSGGHGPYEQYF
TGTGCCAGCAGTGGGGGACACGGTCCCTACGAGCAGTACTTC
>NA|TRBJ2-7|NA|TRBV6-9
CASSYGRGRSYEQYF
TGTGCCAGCAGTTACGGGCGGGGACGATCCTACGAGCAGTACTTC
>few|TRBJ2-5|NA|TRBV2
CASRGWGGETQYF
TGTGCCAGCAGAGGCTGGGGAGGAGAGACCCAGTACTTC
>NA|TRBJ2-6|NA|TRBV30
CAWSASSSGANVLTF
TGTGCCTGGAGTGCTAGTTCCTCTGGGGCCAACGTCCTGACTTTC
>many|TRBJ2-7|TRBD1|TRBV28
CASSFRGQNSYEQYF
TGTGCCAGCAGTTTTCGGGGACAGAACTCCTACGAGCAGTACTTC
>many|TRBJ2-1|TRBD2|TRBV12-3/TRBV12-4
CASSLSGRYNEQFF
TGTGCCAGCAGTTTGAGCGGGAGATACAATGAGCAGTTCTTC
>NA|TRBJ2-3|NA|TRBV5-1
CASSLEAGGDTQYF
TGCGCCAGCAGTCTAGAGGCAGGGGGGGATACGCAGTATTTT
>many|TRBJ2-3|NA|TRBV7-9
CASSLLGGYSTDTQYF
TGTGCCAGCAGCTTACTGGGCGGTTATAGCACAGATACGCAGTATTTT
>many|TRBJ2-1|TRBD2|TRBV7-8
CASSLDFSGSSYNEQFF
TGTGCCAGCAGCCTCGACTTTAGCGGGAGCTCCTACAATGAGCAGTTCTTC